This T cell receptor (beta chain) was sequenced for a study of blood T cell repertoires in COVID-19. At the level of the study: Donors in the United States, Italy and Spain gave samples during acute or convalescent COVID-19. From T cells, B-cell-depleted T cells, or PBMCs came the material, which was cDNA or gDNA.

Seattle researchers signed up patients amid active infection and tracked them longitudinally. The authors' processing: Nucleated cell number was recorded as an estimate derived from reference gene primer amplification. The protocol was immunoSEQ multiplex PCR, while the TCRdb copy is restricted to in-frame clones and leaves out a portion. V and J calls and clone size come straight from that table; D and trimming were deduced from the DNA. This sample has some 56,000 clones, with 89% found just once. V dropped 5 bases and J dropped 3 bases, with 13 bases sitting between them. The CDR3 spans 14 residues. Germline V gives CDR1 SEHNR, CDR2 FQNEAQ (reference sequence).

Sequenced material: peripheral blood. This chain links TRBV7-9 with TRBJ2-5; D is possibly TRBD1 (7 bases). The TCR sequence derives from a woman aged 60-75 years with COVID-19, enrolled during active disease. This chain's CDR3 is CASSQQGGEETQYF. The CDR3 DNA reads TGTGCCAGCAGCCAGCAGGGGGGAGAAGAGACCCAGTACTTC.